This entry is about one T cell receptor beta chain. The data originate from a study of shared clonotypes between healthy human individuals. The germline V gene encodes CDR1 SQVTM and CDR2 ANQGSEA. With 6 bases removed from V and 4 bases from J, the gap between germline ends came to 22 bases. The CDR3 length is 15 residues. CD45RO-negative CD8 cells positively selected for CCR7 made up the naive population, which excluded terminally differentiated effector memory CD45RA+ cells. Measured with immunoSEQ multiplex PCR; TCRdb has only the in-frame clones, and not every one. In the table there are about 2 million clones, approximately 94% of which are singletons.

The sequenced sample was naive CD8+ T cells sorted from blood. The sequence was obtained from a young man in good health. The chain uses TRBV29-1 and TRBJ2-7; perhaps D is TRBD1 or TRBD2 (7 bases each). CDR3 residues: CSVLGGGQRIYEQYF. In DNA, the CDR3 is TGCAGCGTCCTGGGAGGGGGACAGAGGATTTACGAGCAGTACTTC.